Below are 10 T cell receptor beta chains sequenced from a single sample in a study of blood T cells in healthy people across ages. The authors ran a second PCR of 7 to 11 cycles using a sample-barcoded 5' primer and a J-beta primer mix. From the 5' RACE reads, TCRdb called clonotypes with MiXCR, one entry per CDR3 protein. The sample yields 600,000 or so distinct CDR3 sequences, around 31% seen once. Sample: blood. The receptor set was obtained from an elderly woman in good health.

On this clonotype itself: Being one base from a much bigger clone, this may be a read error. It is likely a read error, because the conserved phenylalanine at the end of the CDR3 is missing. V usage is TRBV28 and J usage is TRBJ1-1, with D hard to call. Germline loops: CDR1 MDHEN, CDR2 SYDVKM. CDR3 length: 14 amino acids. V gave up 6 bases and J gave up 6 bases, with 17 bases separating them. CDR3 sequence (DNA): TGTGCCAGCAGCTCGGGCGCCGGGAGGGCTGAAGCTTTCTTG. This sequence encodes CASSSGAGRAEAFL.

CDR3: CASSLSGGGFGEQFF. As DNA, the CDR3 is TGTGCCAGCAGCCTATCTGGGGGAGGGTTCGGTGAGCAGTTCTTC. The chain is built from TRBV12-3 or TRBV12-4 and TRBJ2-1; TRBD2 agrees at 7 bases. The CDR3 runs 15 residues. Germline trimming cut 6 bases from V and 9 bases from J; bases unmatched to any gene: 14.

The chain couples TRBV5-6 to TRBJ2-1; perhaps TRBD2 as D (5 bases). V gave up 0 bases and J gave up 13 bases, with 23 bases separating them. There are 16 residues in the CDR3. Germline V gene lookup returns CDR1 SGHDT and CDR2 YYEEEE. CDR3 DNA: TGTGCCAGCAGCTTGGGGGGTCCCTCTCTCTGGGAGACCCAGTTCTTC. Amino acid sequence: CASSLGGPSLWETQFF. Filled out from reference TRBV5-6 and TRBJ2-1, the complete variable domain reads DAGVTQSPTHLIKTRGQQVTLRCSPKSGHDTVSWYQQALGQGPQFIFQYYEEEERQRGNFPDRFSGHQFPNYSSELNVNALLLGDSALYLCASSLGGPSLWETQFFGPGTRLTVL.

This clonotype was observed a few times. The J gene is TRBJ1-2, the V gene TRBV6-2 or TRBV6-3; 8 bases fit TRBD1. The CDR3 extends over 16 amino acids. Germline CDR1 reads MNHEY; CDR2 reads SVGEGT. J gave up 8 bases and V 4 bases, and 15 bases lay outside the gene matches. CDR3 coding DNA: TGTGCCAGCAGTTTCCCCCACCTCGGACAGGGATCAGGCTACACCTTC. Encoded protein: CASSFPHLGQGSGYTF.

Points on this clonotype: An end of the junction does not agree with germline; a read error may underlie this. The chain uses TRBV3-1 and TRBJ1-6; TRBD1 might be the D (5 bases). Germline values: CDR1 LGHDT, CDR2 YNNKEL (reference sequence). This CDR3 comprises 14 residues. The CDR3 coding sequence is TGTGCCAGCAGCCAGCCGCAGGGACGTTCACCCCCCCACTTT. Translation: CASSQPQGRSPPHF.

The table lists this clonotype with many counts. V and J are TRBV12-3 or TRBV12-4 and TRBJ2-5; D is undetermined. The V and J ends lost 2 bases and 3 bases respectively, with 7 bases between them. This CDR3 spans 13 amino acids. DNA of the CDR3: TGTGCCAGCAGTTTACTACTAAAAGAGACCCAGTACTTC. It translates to CASSLLLKETQYF.

This clonotype was detected only once. The chain is built from TRBV5-1 and TRBJ2-3; 8 positions match TRBD2. Unmatched junction bases numbered 14, after V lost 8 bases and J lost 6 bases. Germline loops: CDR1 SGHRS, CDR2 YFSETQ. CDR3 size: 15 residues. CDR3 protein: CASTPWTSLSDTQYF. The CDR3 DNA sequence: TGCGCCAGTACCCCATGGACTAGCCTAAGCGATACGCAGTATTTT.

This clonotype has ten or more counts. This chain connects TRBV5-1 to TRBJ2-6; D is unresolved. Germline CDR1 SGHRS, CDR2 YFSETQ. The ends were cut back, 1 base at V and 1 base at J, with 6 bases in the middle. The CDR3 covers 15 residues. In nucleotides, the CDR3 is TGCGCCAGCAGCTTGACAGATTCTGGGGCCAACGTCCTGACTTTC. It is translated as CASSLTDSGANVLTF.

This clonotype was seen repeatedly, ten times or more. J is TRBJ2-5 and V is TRBV7-2, with unresolved D. Germline V CDR1 and CDR2: SGHTA, FQGNSA. CDR3 length: 14 amino acids. The V end lost 0 bases, the J end lost 2 bases, and 7 bases lay between the germline ends. The DNA of the CDR3 is TGTGCCAGCAGCTTAGCGTCCATTCAAGAGACCCAGTACTTC. This translates into CASSLASIQETQYF.

This clonotype was observed a few times. V usage is TRBV4-2 and J usage is TRBJ1-3; unclear D gene. The CDR3 sequence is 15 residues long. The germline V gene encodes CDR1 LGHNA and CDR2 YNFKEQ. The V and J ends lost 0 bases and 0 bases respectively, with 6 bases between them. CDR3: CASSQDRSSGNTIYF. DNA of the CDR3: TGTGCCAGCAGCCAAGATCGATCCTCTGGAAACACCATATATTTT.